Listed below are T cell receptor beta chains from one sample, sequenced in a study of shared clonotypes between healthy human individuals. The table came from immunoSEQ multiplex PCR; TCRdb's copy has only in-frame clones and leaves some out. The sample yields around 200,000 clones, 80% to 95% seen once. The sample comprised naive CD4+ T cells sorted from blood. All receptors come from a woman aged 25 to 39 in good health. CDR3s include the opening cysteine and the closing phenylalanine or tryptophan. D genes are given only for firm matches. Clone size is stated in some rows and not others, as once, few, many or a class when expanded.

TRBJ2-6	TRBV19	.	.	CASKGYSGANVLTF	TGTGCCAGCAAAGGGTACTCTGGGGCCAACGTCCTGACTTTC
TRBJ1-6	TRBV10-3	.	.	CAISPRPLDSPLHF	TGTGCCATCAGTCCGAGACCCTTGGATTCACCCCTCCACTTT
TRBJ2-7	TRBV19	.	.	CASSSPGASATYEQYF	TGTGCCAGTAGTTCTCCCGGAGCTAGCGCGACCTACGAGCAGTACTTC
TRBJ1-3	TRBV28	TRBD1	.	CASIDRVQNTIYF	TGTGCCAGCATTGACAGGGTGCAAAACACCATATATTTT
TRBJ1-2	TRBV7-8	TRBD1	.	CASSFRTGPDYGYTF	TGTGCCAGCAGCTTCCGGACAGGGCCTGACTATGGCTACACCTTC
TRBJ1-5	TRBV27	.	.	CASGPGASNQPQHF	TGTGCCAGCGGACCAGGGGCCAGCAATCAGCCCCAGCATTTT
TRBJ1-2	TRBV28	.	.	CASSSNPPGPRHGYTF	TGTGCCAGCAGTTCAAATCCTCCGGGACCGAGACATGGCTACACCTTC
TRBJ1-2	TRBV4-1	TRBD1	.	CASSQTTDRGNYGYTF	TGCGCCAGCAGCCAAACTACGGACAGGGGGAACTATGGCTACACCTTC
TRBJ2-7	TRBV19	TRBD1	.	CASSIRDRGHEQYF	TGTGCCAGTAGTATAAGGGACAGGGGACACGAGCAGTACTTC
TRBJ1-2	TRBV21-1	.	.	CASSKGLPRGGILNYGYTF	TGTGCCAGCAGCAAAGGACTCCCCCGGGGGGGAATCCTTAACTATGGCTACACCTTC
TRBJ1-1	TRBV9	.	.	CASSPRGQRNTEAFF	TGTGCCAGCAGCCCCCGGGGACAACGGAACACTGAAGCTTTCTTT
TRBJ2-7	TRBV15	TRBD2	.	CATSRDSAGGTYEQYF	TGTGCCACCAGCAGAGATTCCGCGGGAGGTACCTACGAGCAGTACTTC
TRBJ1-5	TRBV5-1	.	.	CASSPATGQPQHF	TGCGCCAGCAGCCCGGCTACCGGGCAGCCCCAGCATTTT
TRBJ2-3	TRBV5-1	.	.	CASSSTGDTQYF	TGCGCCAGCAGCTCTACGGGAGATACGCAGTATTTT
TRBJ2-2	TRBV7-8	TRBD1	.	CASSLGNRGNTGELFF	TGTGCCAGCAGCTTAGGAAACAGGGGGAACACCGGGGAGCTGTTTTTT
TRBJ1-1	TRBV5-4	.	.	CASSSRETGTRSTEAFF	TGTGCCAGCAGCTCCAGAGAAACAGGAACCCGGTCCACTGAAGCTTTCTTT
TRBJ1-2	TRBV6-5	.	.	CASSYGDLYGYTF	TGTGCCAGCAGTTACGGTGATCTCTATGGCTACACCTTC
TRBJ2-1	TRBV7-9	TRBD2	.	CASSPPGLVENEQFF	TGTGCCAGCAGCCCCCCGGGACTAGTGGAAAATGAGCAGTTCTTC
TRBJ2-6	TRBV7-3	.	once	CASSLAGSGANVLTF	TGTGCCAGCAGCTTGGCAGGCTCTGGGGCCAACGTCCTGACTTTC
TRBJ2-3	TRBV2	.	.	CASATRYTDTQYF	TGTGCCAGCGCCACCAGGTACACAGATACGCAGTATTTT
TRBJ2-1	TRBV7-2	.	.	CASSPRWANEQFF	TGTGCCAGCAGCCCGCGGTGGGCCAATGAGCAGTTCTTC
TRBJ1-2	TRBV19	.	.	CASSMAEAASYGYTF	TGTGCCAGTAGTATGGCGGAGGCAGCCTCCTATGGCTACACCTTC
TRBJ2-7	TRBV18	.	.	CASSLNRDEQYF	TGTGCCAGCTCGCTCAACAGGGACGAGCAGTACTTC
TRBJ1-1	TRBV4-1	.	once	CASSQSSVEPNTEAFF	TGCGCCAGCAGCCAATCATCGGTTGAGCCGAACACTGAAGCTTTCTTT
TRBJ2-7	TRBV4-1	TRBD1	.	CASSQGQGYYEQYF	TGCGCCAGCAGCCAAGGACAGGGATACTACGAGCAGTACTTC
TRBJ2-5	TRBV4-1	.	.	CASSQVILGGQLQETQYF	TGCGCCAGCAGCCAAGTGATTTTGGGAGGACAGCTCCAAGAGACCCAGTACTTC
TRBJ2-7	TRBV2	TRBD1	.	CASSPDRGRTYEQYF	TGTGCCAGCAGTCCCGACAGGGGGCGAACCTACGAGCAGTACTTC
TRBJ2-7	TRBV5-5	.	.	CASSSLLSYEQYF	TGTGCCAGCAGCTCGCTCCTATCTTACGAGCAGTACTTC
TRBJ2-3	TRBV14	TRBD2	.	CASSRMSPTSGSSPDTQYF	TGTGCCAGCAGCCGTATGTCCCCGACTAGCGGGAGTAGCCCAGATACGCAGTATTTT
TRBJ2-5	TRBV19	TRBD2	.	CASSIGGTRGETQYF	TGTGCCAGTAGTATCGGAGGGACTAGGGGAGAGACCCAGTACTTC
TRBJ1-2	TRBV28	.	.	CASSFRVGYGYTF	TGTGCCAGCAGTTTTAGGGTGGGATATGGCTACACCTTC
TRBJ2-5	TRBV29-1	.	once	CSVDATGGGETQYF	TGCAGCGTTGACGCGACAGGCGGGGGAGAGACCCAGTACTTC
TRBJ2-7	TRBV25-1	.	.	CASSLRGPSYEQYF	TGTGCCAGCAGTCTTCGTGGGCCTTCCTACGAGCAGTACTTC
TRBJ2-7	TRBV4-2	.	.	CASSQLASGSYEQYF	TGTGCCAGCAGCCAGCTAGCCTCTGGGTCCTACGAGCAGTACTTC
TRBJ1-2	TRBV6-1	.	.	CASTLMTEGLGYTF	TGTGCCAGCACCCTTATGACAGAGGGCCTTGGCTACACCTTC
TRBJ1-4	TRBV18	.	.	CASSRGQANEKLFF	TGTGCCAGCTCGCGGGGGCAGGCTAATGAAAAACTGTTTTTT
TRBJ2-5	TRBV9	.	.	CASSALPGARVQYF	TGTGCCAGCAGCGCCCTCCCGGGCGCAAGGGTTCAGTACTTC
TRBJ2-7	TRBV2	.	.	CASRGEGIYEQYF	TGTGCCAGCAGGGGTGAAGGGATCTACGAGCAGTACTTC
TRBJ2-7	TRBV20-1	.	.	CSAPYSYEQYF	TGCAGTGCACCTTACTCCTACGAGCAGTACTTC
TRBJ1-2	TRBV6-1	TRBD1	.	CASSEDTGGRGYTF	TGTGCCAGCAGTGAGGATACAGGGGGCAGGGGCTACACCTTC
TRBJ1-1	TRBV18	TRBD1	.	CASSPPNRGHMNTEAFF	TGTGCCAGCTCACCACCGAACAGGGGACACATGAACACTGAAGCTTTCTTT
TRBJ2-7	TRBV7-2	TRBD1	.	CASSLSDRGGYEQYF	TGTGCCAGCAGCTTATCGGACAGGGGAGGGTACGAGCAGTACTTC